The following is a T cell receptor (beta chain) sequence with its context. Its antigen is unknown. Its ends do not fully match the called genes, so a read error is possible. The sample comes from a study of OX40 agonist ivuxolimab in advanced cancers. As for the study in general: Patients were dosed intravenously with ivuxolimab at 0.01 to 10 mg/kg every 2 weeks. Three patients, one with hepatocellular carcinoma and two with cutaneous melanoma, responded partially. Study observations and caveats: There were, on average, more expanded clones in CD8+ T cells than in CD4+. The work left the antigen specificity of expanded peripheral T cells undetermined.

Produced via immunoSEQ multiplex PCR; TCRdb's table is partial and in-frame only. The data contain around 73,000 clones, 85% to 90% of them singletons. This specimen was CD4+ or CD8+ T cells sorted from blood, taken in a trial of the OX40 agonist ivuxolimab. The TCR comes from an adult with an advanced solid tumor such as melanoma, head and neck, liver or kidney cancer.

The CDR3 here is CASSQSERGEGDF. The CDR3 DNA reads TGTGCCAGCAGCCAATCGGAGCGCGGGGAAGGGGATTTT. The chain recombines TRBV16 with TRBJ2-3; maybe TRBD2 (6 bases). The CDR3 spans 13 residues. CDR1 and CDR2 from the germline V gene are KGHSY and FQNENV.